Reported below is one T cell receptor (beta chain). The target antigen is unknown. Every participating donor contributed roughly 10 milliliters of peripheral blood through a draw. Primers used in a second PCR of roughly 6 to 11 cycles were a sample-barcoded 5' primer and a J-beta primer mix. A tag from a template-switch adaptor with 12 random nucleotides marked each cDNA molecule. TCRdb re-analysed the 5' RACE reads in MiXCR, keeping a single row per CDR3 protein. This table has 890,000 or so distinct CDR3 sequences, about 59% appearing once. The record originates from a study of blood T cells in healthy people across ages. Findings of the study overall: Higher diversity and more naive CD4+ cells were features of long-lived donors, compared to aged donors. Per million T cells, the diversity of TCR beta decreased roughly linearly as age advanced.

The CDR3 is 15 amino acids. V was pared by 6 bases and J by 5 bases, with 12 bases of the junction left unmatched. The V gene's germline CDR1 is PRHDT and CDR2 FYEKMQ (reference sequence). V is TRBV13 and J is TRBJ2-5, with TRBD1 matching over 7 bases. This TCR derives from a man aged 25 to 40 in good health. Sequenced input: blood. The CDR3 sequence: CASRPGELGGETQYF. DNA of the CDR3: TGTGCCAGCAGACCCGGGGAGTTAGGGGGCGAGACCCAGTACTTC.